The rows below give T cell receptor beta chains drawn from one sample of a study of glioma-infiltrating T cells after dendritic cell vaccination. Repertoires were generated with immunoSEQ multiplex PCR, while TCRdb's copy carries only in-frame clones and drops some. The sample yields 100,000 or so clones, around 84% seen once. The sample consisted of blood, taken before dendritic cell vaccination. The origin of the receptors is a human donor with glioblastoma. Both conserved end residues are part of each CDR3. D genes are given only for firm matches. Clone size is given for some rows only: seen once, a few or many times, or a class if the clone is expanded.

d_call j_call clone_size v_call cdr3_aa cdr3_nt
TRBD2 TRBJ2-5 NA TRBV30 CAWSAENGLAGETQYF TGTGCCTGGAGCGCCGAAAACGGACTAGCGGGAGAGACCCAGTACTTC
NA TRBJ2-5 NA TRBV27 CASSRYPERTQYF TGTGCCAGCAGTCGATACCCTGAGAGGACCCAGTACTTC
TRBD2 TRBJ2-1 NA TRBV28 CASSTSGSNYNEQFF TGTGCCAGCAGCACTAGCGGGAGCAACTACAATGAGCAGTTCTTC
TRBD1 TRBJ1-2 NA TRBV10-2 CASSGQGYNYGYTF TGCGCCAGCAGTGGACAGGGATATAACTATGGCTACACCTTC
NA TRBJ1-2 NA TRBV5-1 CASSHGQQNYGYTF TGCGCCAGCAGCCATGGACAGCAAAACTATGGCTACACCTTC
NA TRBJ1-5 once TRBV6-1 CASSEVGGVRHQPQHF TGTGCCAGCAGTGAAGTTGGAGGGGTTCGTCATCAGCCCCAGCATTTT
TRBD2 TRBJ2-2 few TRBV4-2 CASEEAGLAGVTGELFF TGTGCCAGCGAAGAGGCGGGACTAGCGGGAGTCACCGGGGAGCTGTTTTTT
TRBD1 TRBJ1-6 NA TRBV27 CASSSPGQGASRSPLHF TGTGCCAGCAGTTCTCCCGGACAGGGGGCTTCCCGCTCACCCCTCCACTTT
NA TRBJ1-2 NA TRBV6-1 CASSESPARGYTF TGTGCCAGCAGTGAAAGCCCAGCGAGAGGCTACACCTTC
TRBD2 TRBJ2-2 NA TRBV29-1 CSVGGASGRRNTGELFF TGCAGCGTTGGGGGGGCTAGCGGGAGGCGGAACACCGGGGAGCTGTTTTTT
TRBD1 TRBJ2-2 NA TRBV2 CATRDRENTGELFF TGTGCCACCCGGGACAGGGAAAACACCGGGGAGCTGTTTTTT
TRBD1 TRBJ2-1 NA TRBV4-1 CASSQDDRGNEQFF TGCGCCAGCAGCCAAGATGACAGGGGGAATGAGCAGTTCTTC
TRBD2 TRBJ2-4 NA TRBV9 CASSVGGLALNIQYF TGTGCCAGCAGCGTAGGGGGACTAGCTCTCAACATTCAGTACTTC
TRBD2 TRBJ2-5 NA TRBV4-2 CASSLTPGLVKETQYF TGTGCCAGCAGCCTAACGCCGGGACTAGTGAAAGAGACCCAGTACTTC
TRBD1 TRBJ2-3 NA TRBV6-5 CASSTGDGADTQYF TGTGCCAGCTCCACAGGGGATGGCGCAGATACGCAGTATTTT
NA TRBJ2-1 NA TRBV5-1 CASSLGSGTYNEQFF TGCGCCAGCAGCTTGGGCTCGGGAACCTACAATGAGCAGTTCTTC
NA TRBJ1-4 NA TRBV29-1 CSVEYGGAEKLFF TGCAGCGTTGAATACGGGGGGGCTGAAAAACTGTTTTTT
TRBD1 TRBJ1-2 NA TRBV5-6 CASSGTQGAHGYTF TGTGCCAGCAGCGGCACACAGGGGGCGCATGGCTACACCTTC
NA TRBJ2-6 once TRBV7-3 CASSTGISGANVLTF TGTGCCAGCAGCACAGGGATCTCTGGGGCCAACGTCCTGACTTTC
NA TRBJ1-1 few TRBV5-6 CASSRRTERNTEAFF TGTGCCAGCAGCCGTAGGACAGAGCGGAACACTGAAGCTTTCTTT
NA TRBJ1-1 once TRBV10-3 CAITVTGNTEAFF TGTGCCATCACCGTCACAGGCAACACTGAAGCTTTCTTT
NA TRBJ1-5 NA TRBV19 CASSMAQGYSNQPQHF TGTGCCAGTAGTATGGCCCAGGGCTATAGCAATCAGCCCCAGCATTTT
NA TRBJ2-7 NA TRBV27 CASSLVGGTYSSYEQYF TGTGCCAGCAGTTTAGTGGGGGGGACATACAGCTCCTACGAGCAGTACTTC
TRBD2 TRBJ2-5 NA TRBV6-5 CASSYSRTSGGKTQYF TGTGCCAGCAGTTACTCTAGGACTAGCGGGGGGAAGACCCAGTACTTC
NA TRBJ1-3 NA TRBV18 CASSPSLDSSSSGNTIYF TGTGCCAGCTCACCGAGTTTGGACTCCTCGAGCTCTGGAAACACCATATATTTT
TRBD2 TRBJ2-5 NA TRBV27 CASSPRGLAGGPRETQYF TGTGCCAGCAGTCCCAGGGGGCTAGCGGGGGGGCCTCGGGAGACCCAGTACTTC
TRBD1 TRBJ2-6 NA TRBV9 CASSAIQGAVGANVLTF TGTGCCAGCAGCGCCATACAGGGGGCGGTAGGGGCCAACGTCCTGACTTTC
TRBD1 TRBJ1-1 NA TRBV9 CASSVGGQFLFF TGTGCCAGCAGCGTTGGGGGACAGTTTTTGTTCTTT
NA TRBJ1-4 NA TRBV5-6 CASSPGGASEKLFF TGTGCCAGCAGCCCGGGAGGAGCGAGCGAAAAACTGTTTTTT
TRBD2 TRBJ2-7 NA TRBV18 CASSPGTSRHEQYF TGTGCCAGCTCACCCGGGACTAGCAGACACGAGCAGTACTTC
NA TRBJ1-2 NA TRBV27 CASSPTAGETNYGYTF TGTGCCAGCAGCCCTACAGCCGGGGAAACTAACTATGGCTACACCTTC
NA TRBJ1-5 NA TRBV7-2 CASSQGRVGWPQHF TGTGCCAGCAGCCAAGGGAGGGTCGGGTGGCCCCAGCATTTT
NA TRBJ2-1 NA TRBV19 CASSKELYNEQFF TGTGCCAGTAGTAAGGAGTTGTACAATGAGCAGTTCTTC
NA TRBJ2-1 once TRBV7-2 CASSLGSGNEQFF TGTGCCAGCAGCCTAGGGTCCGGCAATGAGCAGTTCTTC
TRBD1 TRBJ2-7 NA TRBV16 CASSPTGEWEQYF TGTGCCAGCAGCCCAACAGGGGAATGGGAGCAGTACTTC
TRBD1 TRBJ1-1 once TRBV25-1 CASAGQGASEAFF TGTGCCAGTGCCGGACAGGGGGCTTCTGAAGCTTTCTTT
TRBD1 TRBJ2-3 NA TRBV5-1 CASSFTGDLSTDTQYF TGCGCCAGCAGCTTCACAGGGGACCTTAGCACAGATACGCAGTATTTT
TRBD1 TRBJ2-1 NA TRBV5-1 CASSLGQGEYNEQFF TGCGCCAGCAGCTTAGGACAGGGGGAGTACAATGAGCAGTTCTTC
TRBD1 TRBJ2-7 NA TRBV13 CASSWGTGDRLSYEQYF TGTGCCAGCAGCTGGGGAACAGGGGACCGACTCTCCTACGAGCAGTACTTC
NA TRBJ1-1 NA TRBV19 CASSPGNTEAFF TGTGCCAGTAGTCCAGGGAACACTGAAGCTTTCTTT
NA TRBJ1-5 NA TRBV4-1 CASSQLGTQGSNQPQHF TGCGCCAGCAGCCAACTCGGGACTCAAGGGAGCAATCAGCCCCAGCATTTT
TRBD1 TRBJ1-2 once TRBV7-9 CASSLALGQGYNGYTF TGTGCCAGCAGCTTAGCGCTGGGACAGGGGTACAATGGCTACACCTTC
TRBD1 TRBJ2-3 NA TRBV5-6 CASSRMTGRTDTQYF TGTGCCAGCAGCCGAATGACAGGGCGCACAGATACGCAGTATTTT
TRBD2 TRBJ2-1 NA TRBV7-2 CASSISGGPSYNEQFF TGTGCCAGCAGCATTAGCGGGGGGCCCTCCTACAATGAGCAGTTCTTC
TRBD1 TRBJ2-1 NA TRBV4-3 CASSQDSTGSYNEQFF TGCGCCAGCAGCCAAGACTCGACAGGGTCATACAATGAGCAGTTCTTC
TRBD2 TRBJ2-2 NA TRBV5-1 CASSLEARGGKWSAGELFF TGCGCCAGCAGCTTGGAGGCGCGGGGGGGCAAATGGTCGGCCGGGGAGCTGTTTTTT
NA TRBJ1-2 NA TRBV4-3 CASSQEAAGSTYGYTF TGCGCCAGCAGCCAAGAGGCGGCGGGCAGCACCTATGGCTACACCTTC
NA TRBJ1-5 NA TRBV7-2 CASSESRGPNQPQHF TGTGCCAGCAGCGAAAGCAGGGGCCCGAATCAGCCCCAGCATTTT
TRBD2 TRBJ2-5 NA TRBV30 CAWSGGLAGGETQYF TGTGCCTGGAGTGGGGGACTAGCGGGAGGGGAGACCCAGTACTTC
TRBD1 TRBJ1-2 NA TRBV9 CASSPLDRVDYGYTF TGTGCCAGCAGCCCCCTGGACAGGGTGGACTATGGCTACACCTTC
TRBD1 TRBJ1-5 NA TRBV19 CASSDRGFGQPQHF TGTGCCAGTAGTGACAGGGGCTTCGGTCAGCCCCAGCATTTT